This T cell receptor (beta chain) appears in the sequencing data of a study of blood T cell repertoires in COVID-19. Study information: PBMCs, B-cell-depleted T cells, or T cells were the source of the cDNA or gDNA that made up the material.

The CDR3 spans 17 residues. The data were produced by immunoSEQ multiplex PCR, yet TCRdb's version contains in-frame clones alone and is incomplete. The table includes approximately 260,000 clones, about 81% detected once. The chain recombines TRBV21-1 with TRBJ1-5. TRBV21-1 is shown as a pseudogene. This receptor was taken from a woman aged 55-69 years with active or convalescent COVID-19. Specimen: peripheral blood. The CDR3 sequence is CASSNLPAGLSNQPQHF. The CDR3 DNA reads as TGTGCCAGCAGCAACCTCCCGGCGGGCCTGAGCAATCAGCCCCAGCATTTT.